This record looks at one TCR beta chain sequence and its context. This clone was recorded a few times. The clone's antigen remains unknown. No base-level quality is on record; no much larger clone is a single base apart. The CDR3 regions of human TCRbeta chains were analyzed by immunosequencing. Regarding the original processing steps: Repertoire TCRs were checked for matches against a reference library of SARS-CoV-2-specific TCRs that had been generated using the MIRA antigen-specificity platform. Breadth was defined as the fraction of unique TCRs that were SARS-CoV-2-associated, and depth was defined as the fraction of total T cells that were SARS-CoV-2-associated. Using the MIRA data, each spike-specific TCR was mapped to the spike region that the TCR reacts to and placed in a CD4 or CD8 class. Log10-transformed breadth and depth values were compared by one-way ANOVA with Sidak's multiple comparisons tests. The immuneACCESS repertoire file appears here via TCRdb, limited to in-frame rearrangements. These files lack a portion of the clones; in checked studies, under half of the deficit traces to unresolved V genes, and the cause of the others is not known. V, J and clone size derive from that table, while D and trimming were established from the DNA sequence. Recorded for this sample are 120,000 or so clones; roughly 82% of them occurred a single time. The ten top clones hold about 29% of the sample.

The data were obtained in a study of T cell responses to AZD1222 COVID-19 vaccine (dated by TCRdb to the early 2020s). For the wider study: A total of approximately 230 trial participants underwent TCR sequencing, of whom nearly 210 received two doses of AZD1222 and roughly 25 received two doses of the MenACWY control vaccine. Trial participants were enrolled by age into 18-55, 56-69 and 70-plus year subgroups, with 148, 28 and 57 TCR-sequenced participants respectively. Study-wide conclusions, independent of this receptor: After two AZD1222 doses, spike-specific TCR breadth and depth were significantly higher than at day 0 and than in MenACWY recipients. The 56-69-year group was small, and its depth increase did not reach significance, likely because of low power. Only a handful of AZD1222 recipients were SARS-CoV-2 seropositive at baseline, limiting conclusions about previously exposed vaccinees. Reportedly, close to half of the unique spike-specific TCRs recognized epitopes lying outside the regions that are mutated in the B.1.351 and B.1.1.7 variants. The vaccine-associated CD4 TCRs covered the entire spike protein, and the dominant responses fell in regions 160-218 and 743-854. Participants were mostly white British, with more females than males. The authors suggested clonal diversity may have been underestimated. Because no day 14 peak-response samples were available, repertoires were characterized only after the peak T cell response.

What the time point label conveys for this sample: about 28 days (+/-7) after the second vaccine dose. AZD1222 recipients given second doses at about 4 weeks or at about 12 weeks were pooled, since spike-specific TCR depth and breadth were not found to differ between the two schedules. Vaccinee samples were obtained from the UK trials COV001 and COV002, which included a single-blind randomized controlled phase 2/3 trial of AZD1222 (ChAdOx1 nCoV-19) in healthy adults. Trial participant PBMC samples were collected at day 0 and day 28 after the second dose for TCRbeta chain sequencing. Via the germline V gene (reference sequence), CDR1 is SEHNR and CDR2 FQNEAQ. The CDR3, cysteine through phenylalanine, is 16 amino acids long. The sequence is cut down to CDR3 DNA, 48 bases in frame from base 1. Relative to germline, V is 4 bases shorter and J is 0 bases shorter, with 15 bases between their ends.

Specimen: peripheral blood, collected 28 days after the second AZD1222 dose. The chain is assembled from TRBV7-9 and TRBJ1-1, and possibly TRBD1, on 6 matching bases. The TCR sequence derives from an adult who received the AZD1222 COVID-19 vaccine. The CDR3 is CASSSGPGGLNTEAFF. The nucleotides are TGTGCCAGCAGCTCAGGACCGGGGGGGCTGAACACTGAAGCTTTCTTT.